This TCR beta chain is from a study of STAT3 mutations in large granular lymphocyte leukemia. General observations from the study: Clonal expansion was inferred from other time points because no sample existed at each clone's first appearance. All newly emerging clones after therapy were STAT3 wild type. In T-cell large granular lymphocyte leukemia, about half of patients showed multiple immunodominant subclonotypes. Persisting codominant clonotypes may have hidden a small pathogenic clone.

CDR1 is ENHRY, CDR2 SYGVKD, per germline. The CDR3 consists of 16 residues. Between the trimmed V and J ends, which lost 3 bases and 0 bases, there was a span of 9 bases. TCRdb's table, derived via immunoSEQ multiplex PCR, lists solely in-frame clones and lacks some. In the table there are 5,000 to 7,000 clones, approximately 57% of which are singletons. This clone has a handful of counts. What it recognizes is unknown. This chain joins TRBV10-3 and TRBJ2-6; perhaps D is TRBD1 or TRBD2 (5 bases each). This sequence was found in a boy aged 5-17 years with T-cell large granular lymphocyte leukemia. Some clones in this sample may be carry-over from other donors' samples. The sample was peripheral blood mononuclear cells. The CDR3 reads CAISESGGSGANVLTF. In DNA form, the CDR3 reads TGTGCCATCAGTGAATCTGGGGGCTCTGGGGCCAACGTCCTGACTTTC.